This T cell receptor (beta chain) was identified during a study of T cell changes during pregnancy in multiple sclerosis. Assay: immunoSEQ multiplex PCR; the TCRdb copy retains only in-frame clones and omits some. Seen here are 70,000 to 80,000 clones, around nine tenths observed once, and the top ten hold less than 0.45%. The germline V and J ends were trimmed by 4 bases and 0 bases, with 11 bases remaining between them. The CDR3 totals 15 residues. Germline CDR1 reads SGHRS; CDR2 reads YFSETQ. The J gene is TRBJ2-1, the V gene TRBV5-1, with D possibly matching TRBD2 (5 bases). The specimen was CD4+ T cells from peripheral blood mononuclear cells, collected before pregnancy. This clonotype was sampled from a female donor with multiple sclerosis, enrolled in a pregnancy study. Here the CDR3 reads CASSPHTSSYNEQFF. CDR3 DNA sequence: TGCGCCAGCAGCCCCCACACTAGCTCCTACAATGAGCAGTTCTTC. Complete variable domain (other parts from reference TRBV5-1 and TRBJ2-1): KAGVTQTPRYLIKTRGQQVTLSCSPISGHRSVSWYQQTPGQGLQFLFEYFSETQRNKGNFPGRFSGRQFSNSRSEMNVSTLELGDSALYLCASSPHTSSYNEQFFGPGTRLTVL.